These T cell receptor beta chains were read from a single sample in a study of cytomegalovirus exposure and HLA in healthy donors. Produced via immunoSEQ multiplex PCR; TCRdb's table is partial and in-frame only. The data hold 150,000 to 180,000 clones, with under 85% observed a single time. Sequenced: PBMCs. These receptors were collected from a man between 18 and 29 years old in good health and CMV-seronegative. Each CDR3 is given with its conserved first and last residue.

V	J	CDR3
TRBV10-2	TRBJ1-6	CASSDTRGRDSPLHF
TRBV4-3	TRBJ2-3	CASSQDWGASTDTQYF
TRBV19	TRBJ2-1	CASSPPGVSPYNEQFF
TRBV7-2	TRBJ1-1	CASSLRGQGNTEAFF
TRBV6-5	TRBJ2-3	CASSYSALDTQYF
TRBV7-8	TRBJ1-1	CASSLPGTGRSTEAFF
TRBV27	TRBJ2-3	CASSPFELRTDTQYF
TRBV11-3	TRBJ2-2	CASSSFRGGGTGELFF
TRBV27	TRBJ2-1	CASSPQRGSFNEQFF
TRBV6-4	TRBJ1-6	CASSPTGSGNSPLHF
TRBV11-2	TRBJ2-7	CASTPVPSHEQYF
TRBV5-1	TRBJ2-4	CASAGLAGVQNSQYF
TRBV7-9	TRBJ1-2	CASSLTGGEGNGYTF
TRBV19	TRBJ1-2	CASSIGQGWNGYTF
TRBV19	TRBJ1-6	CASSPGKRTPPLHF
TRBV2	TRBJ2-2	CASSGQNTGELFF
TRBV5-1	TRBJ2-7	CASSFDRASHEQYF
TRBV28	TRBJ1-1	CASSSLTGLNEAFF
TRBV5-4	TRBJ1-5	CASSKDRGQPQHF
TRBV5-1	TRBJ2-7	CASSLAGVRSYEQYF
TRBV5-4	TRBJ1-2	CASSQQGYGYTF
TRBV19	TRBJ2-5	CASTLAGSPRGVYF
TRBV2	TRBJ1-2	CASSWTATPFGYTF
TRBV30	TRBJ2-7	CAWSIPGTSYSYEQYF
TRBV9	TRBJ1-2	CASSVVIQGYDYGYTF
TRBV19	TRBJ1-1	CASSILTTGPTEAFF
TRBV7-7	TRBJ2-1	CASSPDRGLSNEQFF
TRBV4-3	TRBJ2-1	CASSPRQGGSYNEQFF
TRBV29-1	TRBJ1-1	CSVARPEAFF
TRBV2	TRBJ2-5	CASSPQETQYF
TRBV6-7	TRBJ2-7	CASSYSKTQGPHEQYF
TRBV7-2	TRBJ1-2	CASTTAGEHGYTF
TRBV6-1	TRBJ1-6	CASSELRGISPLHF
TRBV11-2	TRBJ1-5	CASSLGQGGHQPQHF
TRBV30	TRBJ1-5	CAWSPTGGYGGNQPQHF
TRBV2	TRBJ1-6	CASSEARSRSPLHF
TRBV4-1	TRBJ1-2	CASSQGILGHENYGYTF
TRBV10-3	TRBJ1-3	CAISESKQGPGNTIYF
TRBV15	TRBJ1-5	CATKAESYLDRDNQPQHF
TRBV6-5	TRBJ1-2	CASSRTGNLGYTF
TRBV10-3	TRBJ1-1	CAISESSGAGTEAFF
TRBV4-1	TRBJ2-7	CASSQAPERVYEQYF
TRBV6-5	TRBJ1-1	CASSYTIRNTEAFF
TRBV29-1	TRBJ2-5	CSVDSPGAQETQYF
TRBV10-3	TRBJ2-7	CAISGTGSGEYF
TRBV29-1	TRBJ1-1	CSAWTRGAREAFF
TRBV4-3	TRBJ2-7	CASSRADSSSYEQYF
TRBV7-9	TRBJ2-1	CASSLVTPQGHEQFF